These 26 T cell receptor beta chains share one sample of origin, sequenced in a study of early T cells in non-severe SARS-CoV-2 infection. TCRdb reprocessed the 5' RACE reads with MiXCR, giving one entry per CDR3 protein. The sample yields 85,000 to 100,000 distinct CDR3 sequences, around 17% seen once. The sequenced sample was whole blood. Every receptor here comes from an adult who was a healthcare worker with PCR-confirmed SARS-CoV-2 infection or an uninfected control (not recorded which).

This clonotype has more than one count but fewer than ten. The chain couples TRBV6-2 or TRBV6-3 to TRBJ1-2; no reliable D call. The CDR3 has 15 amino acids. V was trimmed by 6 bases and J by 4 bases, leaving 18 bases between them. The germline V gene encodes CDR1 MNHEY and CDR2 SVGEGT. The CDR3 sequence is CASRPRTGRGYGYTF. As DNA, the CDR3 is TGTGCCAGCAGACCTAGGACGGGCCGGGGCTATGGCTACACCTTC.

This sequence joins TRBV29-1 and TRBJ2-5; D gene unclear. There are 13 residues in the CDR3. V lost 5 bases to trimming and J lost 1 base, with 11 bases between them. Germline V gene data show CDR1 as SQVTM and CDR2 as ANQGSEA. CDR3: CSVPVTPQETQYF. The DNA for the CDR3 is TGCAGCGTTCCCGTGACACCCCAAGAGACCCAGTACTTC.

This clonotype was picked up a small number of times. CDR3 coding DNA: TGCAGCGTCGGAACAGGGGAGCAGTACTTC. This gives the protein CSVGTGEQYF. The rearrangement joins TRBV29-1 to TRBJ2-7; D might be TRBD1 (6 bases). The CDR3 spans 10 residues. V lost 6 bases and J lost 7, with 10 bases in between. Germline loops: CDR1 SQVTM, CDR2 ANQGSEA.

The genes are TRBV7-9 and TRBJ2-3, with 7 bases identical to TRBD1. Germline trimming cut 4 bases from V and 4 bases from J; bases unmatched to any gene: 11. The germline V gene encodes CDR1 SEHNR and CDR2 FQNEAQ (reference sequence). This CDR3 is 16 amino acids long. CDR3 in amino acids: CASSSRTGRAADTQYF. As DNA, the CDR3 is TGTGCCAGCAGCTCTCGGACAGGTAGGGCCGCAGATACGCAGTATTTT.

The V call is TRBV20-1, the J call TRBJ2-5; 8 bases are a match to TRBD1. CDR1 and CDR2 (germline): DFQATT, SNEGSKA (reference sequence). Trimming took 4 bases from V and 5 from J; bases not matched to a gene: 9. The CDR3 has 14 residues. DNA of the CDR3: TGCAGTGCTATGTCCTCAGGGGGCCTGGAGACCCAGTACTTC. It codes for CSAMSSGGLETQYF.

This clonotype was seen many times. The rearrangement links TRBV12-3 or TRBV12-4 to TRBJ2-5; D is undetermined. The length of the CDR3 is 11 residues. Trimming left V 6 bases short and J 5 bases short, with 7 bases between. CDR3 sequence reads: CASRREETQYF. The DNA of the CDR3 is TGTGCCAGCAGAAGAGAGGAGACCCAGTACTTC.

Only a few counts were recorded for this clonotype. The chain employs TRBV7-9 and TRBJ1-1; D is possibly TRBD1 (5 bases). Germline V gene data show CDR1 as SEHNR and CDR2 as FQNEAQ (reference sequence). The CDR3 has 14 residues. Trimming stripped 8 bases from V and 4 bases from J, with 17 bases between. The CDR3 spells CASSRGALSTEAFF. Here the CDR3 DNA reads TGTGCCAGCTCGCGTGGGGCACTCAGCACTGAAGCTTTCTTT.

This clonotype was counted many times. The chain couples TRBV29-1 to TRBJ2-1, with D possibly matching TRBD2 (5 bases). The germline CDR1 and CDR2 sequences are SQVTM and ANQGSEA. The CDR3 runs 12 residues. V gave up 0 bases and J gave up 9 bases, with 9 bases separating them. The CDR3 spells CSVEDEGLEQFF. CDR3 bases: TGCAGCGTTGAAGATGAGGGTCTTGAGCAGTTCTTC.

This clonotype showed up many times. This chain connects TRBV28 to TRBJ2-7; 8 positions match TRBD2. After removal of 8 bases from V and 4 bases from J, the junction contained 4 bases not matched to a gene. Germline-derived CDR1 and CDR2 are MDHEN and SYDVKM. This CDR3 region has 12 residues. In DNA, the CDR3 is TGTGCCAGCTCTCCGGGAGGGTACGAGCAGTACTTC. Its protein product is CASSPGGYEQYF.

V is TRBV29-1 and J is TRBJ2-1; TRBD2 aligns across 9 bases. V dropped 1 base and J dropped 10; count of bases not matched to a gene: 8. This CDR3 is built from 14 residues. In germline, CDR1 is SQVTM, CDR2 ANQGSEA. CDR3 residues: CSVEGPAGGREQFF. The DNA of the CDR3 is TGCAGCGTTGAAGGGCCGGCGGGAGGGCGAGAGCAGTTCTTC.

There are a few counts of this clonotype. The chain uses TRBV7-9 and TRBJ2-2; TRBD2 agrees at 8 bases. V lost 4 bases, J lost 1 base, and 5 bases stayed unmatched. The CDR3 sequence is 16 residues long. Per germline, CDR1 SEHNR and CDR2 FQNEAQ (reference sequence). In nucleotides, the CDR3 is TGTGCCAGCAGCTCCCCCGGGGGGGTGAACACCGGGGAGCTGTTTTTT. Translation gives CASSSPGGVNTGELFF.

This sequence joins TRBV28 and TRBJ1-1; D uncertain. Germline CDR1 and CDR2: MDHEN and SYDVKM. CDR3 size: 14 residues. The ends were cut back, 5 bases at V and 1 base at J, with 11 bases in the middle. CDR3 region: CASSPIPRNTEAFF. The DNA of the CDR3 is TGTGCCAGCAGTCCTATCCCGAGGAACACTGAAGCTTTCTTT.

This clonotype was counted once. In nucleotides, the CDR3 is TGCGCCAGCAGCCAAGACACTAGCGGGACATCCTACAATGAGCAGTTCTTC. It codes for CASSQDTSGTSYNEQFF. This rearrangement joins TRBV4-3 to TRBJ2-1; 10 nucleotides agree with TRBD2. Losses at the gene ends were 0 bases for V and 1 base for J; bases not matched to a gene: 3. Germline V gene data show CDR1 as LGHNA and CDR2 as YSLEER. The CDR3 spans 17 residues.

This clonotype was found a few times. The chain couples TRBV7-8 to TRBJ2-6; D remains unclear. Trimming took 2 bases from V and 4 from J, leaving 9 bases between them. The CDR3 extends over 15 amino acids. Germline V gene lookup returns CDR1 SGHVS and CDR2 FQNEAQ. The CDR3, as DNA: TGTGCCAGCAGCTTAACGGCCGCCGGGGCCAACGTCCTGACTTTC. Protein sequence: CASSLTAAGANVLTF.

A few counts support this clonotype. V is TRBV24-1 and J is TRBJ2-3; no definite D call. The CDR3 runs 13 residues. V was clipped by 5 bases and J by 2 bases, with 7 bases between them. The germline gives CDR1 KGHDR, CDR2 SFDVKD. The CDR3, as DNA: TGTGCCACCAGTGGGGTTGCCACAGATACGCAGTATTTT. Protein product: CATSGVATDTQYF.

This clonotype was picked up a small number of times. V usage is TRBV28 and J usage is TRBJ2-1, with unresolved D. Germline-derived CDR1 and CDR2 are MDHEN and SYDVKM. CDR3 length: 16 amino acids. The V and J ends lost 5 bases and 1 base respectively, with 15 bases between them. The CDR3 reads CASSPMFVGSYNEQFF. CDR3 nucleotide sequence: TGTGCCAGCAGTCCGATGTTTGTCGGTTCCTACAATGAGCAGTTCTTC. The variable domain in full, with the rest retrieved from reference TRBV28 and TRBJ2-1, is DVKVTQSSRYLVKRTGEKVFLECVQDMDHENMFWYRQDPGLGLRLIYFSYDVKMKEKGDIPEGYSVSREKKERFSLILESASTNQTSMYLCASSPMFVGSYNEQFFGPGTRLTVL.

This CDR3 is CAWGTKRSYNEQFF. The CDR3 nucleotides are TGTGCCTGGGGGACCAAACGGTCCTACAATGAGCAGTTCTTC. The V call is TRBV30, the J call TRBJ2-1, with D perhaps given as TRBD1 or TRBD2 (5 bases each). With 5 bases removed from V and 1 base from J, the gap between germline ends came to 12 bases. In germline, CDR1 is GTSNPN, CDR2 SVGIG (reference sequence). The CDR3 has 14 amino acids.

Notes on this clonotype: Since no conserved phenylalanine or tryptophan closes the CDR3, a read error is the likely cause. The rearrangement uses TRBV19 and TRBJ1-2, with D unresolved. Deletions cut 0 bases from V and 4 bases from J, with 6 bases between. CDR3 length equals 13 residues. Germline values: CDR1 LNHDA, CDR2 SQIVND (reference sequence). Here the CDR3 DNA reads TGTGCCAGTAGTATAGAAGGGCTCTATGGCTACACCTCC. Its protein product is CASSIEGLYGYTS.

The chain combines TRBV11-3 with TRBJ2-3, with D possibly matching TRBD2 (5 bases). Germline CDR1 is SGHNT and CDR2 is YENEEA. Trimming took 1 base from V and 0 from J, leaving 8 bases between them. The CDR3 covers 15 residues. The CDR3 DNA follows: TGTGCCAGCAGCTTAGGTGGACTGAGCACAGATACGCAGTATTTT. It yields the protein CASSLGGLSTDTQYF.

DNA of the CDR3: TGTGCCAGCAGTCTCCTAGGGGGTAAAAAGTATTTT. Protein sequence: CASSLLGGKKYF. V usage is TRBV27 and J usage is TRBJ2-3, with a tentative D call TRBD1 (6 bases). The germline V gene encodes CDR1 MNHEY and CDR2 SMNVEV (reference sequence). V was pared by 5 bases and J by 13 bases, with 16 bases between. CDR3 length equals 12 residues.

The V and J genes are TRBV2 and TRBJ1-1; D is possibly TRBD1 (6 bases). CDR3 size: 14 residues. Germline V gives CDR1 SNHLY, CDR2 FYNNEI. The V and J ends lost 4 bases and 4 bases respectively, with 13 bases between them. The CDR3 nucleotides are TGTGCCAGCAGTGTAGAAGGGGGAGGCACTGAAGCTTTCTTT. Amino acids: CASSVEGGGTEAFF.

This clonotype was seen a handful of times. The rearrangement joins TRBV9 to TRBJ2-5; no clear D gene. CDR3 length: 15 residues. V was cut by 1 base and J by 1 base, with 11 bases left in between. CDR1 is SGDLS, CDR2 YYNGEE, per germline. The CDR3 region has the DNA TGTGCCAGCAGCGTATTGCCGGGCTCCCAAGAGACCCAGTACTTC. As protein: CASSVLPGSQETQYF.

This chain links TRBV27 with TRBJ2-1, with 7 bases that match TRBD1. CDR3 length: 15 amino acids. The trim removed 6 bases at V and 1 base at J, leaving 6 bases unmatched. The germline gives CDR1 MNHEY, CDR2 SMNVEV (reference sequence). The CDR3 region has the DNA TGTGCCAGCAGAGAAACAGGGGTATCCTACAATGAGCAGTTCTTC. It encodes CASRETGVSYNEQFF.

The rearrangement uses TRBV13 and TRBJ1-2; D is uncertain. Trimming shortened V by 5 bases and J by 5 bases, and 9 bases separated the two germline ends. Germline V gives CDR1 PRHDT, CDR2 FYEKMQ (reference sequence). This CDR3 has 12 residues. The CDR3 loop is CASSGVTYGYTF. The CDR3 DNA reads TGTGCCAGCAGCGGAGTCACATATGGCTACACCTTC.

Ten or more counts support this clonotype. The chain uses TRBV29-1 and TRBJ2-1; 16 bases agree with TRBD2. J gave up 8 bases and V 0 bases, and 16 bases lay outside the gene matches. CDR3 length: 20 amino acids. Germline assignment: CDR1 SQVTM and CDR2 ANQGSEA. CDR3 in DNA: TGCAGCGTTGAAGACCCCTTAAACCCCGGGACTAGCGGGGGGGGTGATGAGCAGTTCTTC. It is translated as CSVEDPLNPGTSGGGDEQFF.

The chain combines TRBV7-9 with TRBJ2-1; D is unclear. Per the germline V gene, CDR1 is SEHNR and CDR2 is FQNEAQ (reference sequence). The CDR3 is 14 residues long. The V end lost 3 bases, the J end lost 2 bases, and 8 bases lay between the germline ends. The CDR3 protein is CASSFGETYNEQFF. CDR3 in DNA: TGTGCCAGCAGCTTTGGGGAAACCTACAATGAGCAGTTCTTC.